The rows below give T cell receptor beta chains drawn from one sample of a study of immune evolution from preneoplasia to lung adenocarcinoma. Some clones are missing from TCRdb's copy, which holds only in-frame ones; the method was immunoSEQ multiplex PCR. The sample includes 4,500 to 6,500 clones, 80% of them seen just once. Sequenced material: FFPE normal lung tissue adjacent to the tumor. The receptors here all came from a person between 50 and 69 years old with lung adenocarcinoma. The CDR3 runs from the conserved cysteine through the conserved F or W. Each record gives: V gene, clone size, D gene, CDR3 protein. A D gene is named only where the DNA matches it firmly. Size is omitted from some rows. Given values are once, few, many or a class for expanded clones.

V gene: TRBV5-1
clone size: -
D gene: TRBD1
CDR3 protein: CASSQGQGPYEQYF

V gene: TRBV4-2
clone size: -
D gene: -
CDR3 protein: CASSLDGQMNTEAFF

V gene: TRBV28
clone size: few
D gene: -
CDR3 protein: CASSPQGVKSYNEQFF

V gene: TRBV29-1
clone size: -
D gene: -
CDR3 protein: CSVDGWGSVGERWDGYTF

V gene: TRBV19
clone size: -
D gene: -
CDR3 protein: CASSYRGRRQGNEQFF

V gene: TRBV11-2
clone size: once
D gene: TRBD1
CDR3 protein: CASSAIQGRSTEAFF

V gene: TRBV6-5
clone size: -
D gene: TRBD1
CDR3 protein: CASSYSRQGDREQYF

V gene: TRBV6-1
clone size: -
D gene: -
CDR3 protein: CASSEDSTAVYTF

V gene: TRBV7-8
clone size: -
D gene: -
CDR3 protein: CASSSEETQYF

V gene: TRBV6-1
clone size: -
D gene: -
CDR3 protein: CASSEEAGSRERAFF

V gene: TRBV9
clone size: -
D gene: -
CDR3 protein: CASSVGGNTQYF

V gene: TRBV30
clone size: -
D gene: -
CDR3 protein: CAWSVTPMLGAYGYTF

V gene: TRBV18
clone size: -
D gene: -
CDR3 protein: CASHSTNEKLFF

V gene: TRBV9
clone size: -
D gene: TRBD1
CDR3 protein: CASSARDRGSYEQYF

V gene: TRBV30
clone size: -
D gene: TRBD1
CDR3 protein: CAWSAPGTGGAEKLFF

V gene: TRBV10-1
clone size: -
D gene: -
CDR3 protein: CASRKVGGGDSNQPQHF

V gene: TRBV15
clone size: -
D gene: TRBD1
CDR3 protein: CATQGRDREYNEQFF

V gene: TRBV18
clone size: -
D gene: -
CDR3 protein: CASSPEWGVAQPQHF

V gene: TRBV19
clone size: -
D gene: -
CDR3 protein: CASSTQGGRPLEQYF

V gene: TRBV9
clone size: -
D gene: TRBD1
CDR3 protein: CASSVSSGQGTEAFF

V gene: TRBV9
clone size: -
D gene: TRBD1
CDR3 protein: CASSVGGRGPTDTQYF

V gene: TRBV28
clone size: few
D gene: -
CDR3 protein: CASSFSHLTGELFF

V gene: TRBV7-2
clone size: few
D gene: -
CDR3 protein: CASSYLGGNNEQFF

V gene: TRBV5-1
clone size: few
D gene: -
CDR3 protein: CASSSGANTGELFF

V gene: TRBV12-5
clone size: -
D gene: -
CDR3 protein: CASAPEGMSYNEQFF

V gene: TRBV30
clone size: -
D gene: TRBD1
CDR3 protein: CAWSPDRISGNTIYF

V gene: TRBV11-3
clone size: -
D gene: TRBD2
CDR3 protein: CASSLFLAGAVQFF

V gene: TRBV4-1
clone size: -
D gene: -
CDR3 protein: CASSQERGPSYEQYF

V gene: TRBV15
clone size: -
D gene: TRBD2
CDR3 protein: CATSGGLAVSDTQYF

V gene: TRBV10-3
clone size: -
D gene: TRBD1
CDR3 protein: CAISERTGVGNGYTF

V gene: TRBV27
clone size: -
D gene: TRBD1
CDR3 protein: CASSVDRGQETQYF

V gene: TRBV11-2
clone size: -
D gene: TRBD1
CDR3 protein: CASSAGDRGHGETQYF

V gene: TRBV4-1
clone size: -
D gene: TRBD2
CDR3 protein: CASSPGTSGADTQYF

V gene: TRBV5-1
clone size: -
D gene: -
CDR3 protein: CASSLEDTQYF

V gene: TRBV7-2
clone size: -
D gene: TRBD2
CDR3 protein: CASRYGTTLSTDTQYF

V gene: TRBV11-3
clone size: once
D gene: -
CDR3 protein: CTSRSRAEQFF

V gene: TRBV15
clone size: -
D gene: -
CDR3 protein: CATSRDRTPTLYEQFF

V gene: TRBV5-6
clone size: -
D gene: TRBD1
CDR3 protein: CASSFPPGTVMREQYF

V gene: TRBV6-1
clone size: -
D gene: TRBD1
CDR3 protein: CASSEGQGVQPQHF

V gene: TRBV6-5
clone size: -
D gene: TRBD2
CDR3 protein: CASSYSTSGSTDTQYF

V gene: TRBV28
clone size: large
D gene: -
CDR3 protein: CASNQGTNEKLFF

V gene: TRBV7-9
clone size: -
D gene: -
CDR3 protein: CASSLTAADTQYF

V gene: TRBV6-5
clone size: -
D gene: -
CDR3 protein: CASSYSIGEAVEYF

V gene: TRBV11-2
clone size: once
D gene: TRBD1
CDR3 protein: CASSFSPTGGWQFF

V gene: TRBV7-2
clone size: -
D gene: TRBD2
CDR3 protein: CASSLQPASGSNEQFF